This T cell receptor beta chain stems from a study of T cells in Graves' hyperthyroidism and ophthalmopathy (dated by TCRdb to the late 2010s). In the study overall: Peripheral blood samples were taken at the time of initial diagnosis, prior to any treatment. Following sampling, methimazole starting at 30 mg daily was given to hyperthyroidism patients, and high-dose intravenous methylprednisolone was given to ophthalmopathy patients. In addition, the study compared T-cell repertoires in thyroid tissue and in blood from about 6 Graves' hyperthyroidism patients. The 75 to 100 discovery patients were randomly split 7:3 into training and test sets. The paper describes TCR Vbeta CDR3 sequencing of 135 peripheral blood samples, made up of 43 ophthalmopathy patients, around 73 hyperthyroidism patients and approximately 17 progressor patients. Whether ophthalmopathy could be predicted prospectively was tested in an independent validation cohort made up of about 18 hyperthyroidism patients plus 17 patients who later progressed to ophthalmopathy. To identify distinguishing TCR V-J signatures, a discovery cohort of around 100 patients was used, comprising 43 with Graves' ophthalmopathy and roughly 60 with stable Graves' hyperthyroidism. Overall results and qualifications from the work: No statistical method was used to set the sample size in advance, and investigators knew the group allocation. Most expanded thyroid clonotypes (frequency above 0.001) were also detected in blood, suggesting blood repertoires may reflect thyroid immune responses. Ophthalmopathy was separated from stable hyperthyroidism by a 13 V-J signature model, with approximately 90% sensitivity and just over 81% specificity obtained in cross-validation and 80%/75% obtained in testing. During validation, the model predicted progression to ophthalmopathy a median of approximately 7 months ahead of onset, with more than 60% sensitivity and more than 72% specificity.

For this clonotype: Which antigen it targets is not known. No quality values exist for individual bases; no much larger clone is one base distant.

Amplification of TCR beta CDR3 regions was carried out from RNA transcripts. The TCR CDR3 was subjected to a first round of RT-PCR using the HTBI primer set and the Qiagen OneStep RT-PCR kit. A second multiplex PCR round built the libraries, followed by size selection and purification. The libraries were sequenced on an Illumina HiSeq2000 using paired-end 100 bp reads. In the authors' own workflow: SOAPnuke was used to process the raw data, with reads discarded if the reads contained adapters or uncalled bases, had a mean Phred below 15, or lacked an exact constant-primer or identifier match. High-quality paired reads were merged with COPE v1.2.5, and unique nucleotide sequences were defined as clonotypes. Clonotypes were aligned to IMGT TRBV, TRBD and TRBJ reference segments using MiTCR v1.1. The analysis was restricted to V-J combinations with a frequency above 0.0001, which together covered just over 98% of the repertoires. The TCS score was defined as F50 (clonal expansion) divided by E x V (chaos), with BLOSUM62-based TCRdist calculated between CDR3 peptides within each V-J. Welch's t-statistics and random forest reduced 500 to 650 V-J features to some 14, which were used in a naive Bayes classifier (R e1071). TCRdb itself trimmed the public reads at Q25 with fastp, ran MiXCR and retained productive beta chains. Every entry covers one CDR3 protein and lists the most common genes and DNA from its rows. In this record, the V and J calls reflect TCRdb's handling and not the investigators' own analysis. The sample records 500,000 to 650,000 distinct CDR3 sequences, 12% to 15% of which are singletons. The top ten clones comprise approximately 15% of the sample.

Graves' hyperthyroidism was defined as stable when no progression to ophthalmopathy occurred over 18 months of follow-up. Hyperthyroidism patients were newly diagnosed, with disease duration under 2 months, and aged 18 to 65 years. The study excluded patients with uncontrolled infections, other autoimmune diseases, pregnancy or lactation. Clinical symptoms, serum thyroxine and TRAb, thyroid ultrasound, and orbital computed tomography formed the basis for the diagnoses. Ficoll-Paque density gradient centrifugation was used to isolate PBMCs from under 11 ml of fresh peripheral blood. Total RNA was extracted with Trizol reagent, and quality was checked on an Agilent 2100 Bioanalyzer. As encoded in the germline V gene, CDR1 is MNHNS while CDR2 is SASEGT. The CDR3 spans 14 residues, from the cysteine through the phenylalanine. Only the CDR3 region is kept as DNA, spanning 42 bases read in frame from base 1. V loses 8 bases of germline sequence and J loses 5 bases, and the interval between the two ends is 16 bases.

The V and J genes are TRBV6-1 and TRBJ2-4; a tentative D call is TRBD2 (7 bases match). The origin of this receptor is a woman in her thirties or forties with Graves' hyperthyroidism. Sequencing used blood. The DNA reads TGTGCCAGCGAGACCCGGGGGGCTGAAAACATTCAGTACTTC. Its coded protein is CASETRGAENIQYF.